This note documents a single T cell receptor (beta chain) sequence. The data belong to a study of technical replicates of blood from a few donors. This CDR3 has 12 amino acids. Deletions cut 4 bases from V and 7 bases from J, with 8 bases between. Per the germline V gene, CDR1 is MNHEY and CDR2 is SVGAGI. This table comes from immunoSEQ multiplex PCR, and its TCRdb copy is limited to in-frame clones, with some not included. In the table there are around 71,000 clones, around 90% of which are singletons. The chain recombines TRBV6-5 with TRBJ2-1, with unresolved D. The sequenced sample was T cells isolated from PBMCs. The sequence was obtained from a human donor in good health. Here the CDR3 reads CASSSTANEQFF. The CDR3 bases are TGTGCCAGCAGTTCCACAGCTAATGAGCAGTTCTTC.